The 8 T cell receptor beta chains presented below share a single source sample, sequenced in a study of cytomegalovirus exposure and HLA in healthy donors. Amplification used 60 Vbeta primers and 13 Jbeta primers. Method: immunoSEQ multiplex PCR; TCRdb's copy keeps in-frame clones and lacks some. The repertoire holds more than 60,000 clones, 65% to 90% seen once, with around 18% in the top ten. Sample: PBMCs. The receptors originated from an older man in good health and CMV-seropositive.

V gene TRBV19 combines with J gene TRBJ1-1; 8 nucleotides align to TRBD1. Per germline, CDR1 LNHDA and CDR2 SQIVND (reference sequence). This CDR3 region has 14 residues. The trim removed 6 bases at V and 1 base at J, leaving 4 bases unmatched. The CDR3 DNA reads TGTGCCAGTAGCCCGGACAGGGAGAACACTGAAGCTTTCTTT. It translates to CASSPDRENTEAFF.

The rearrangement uses TRBV6-1 and TRBJ1-3; D perhaps matches TRBD1 (5 bases). The germline V and J ends were trimmed by 7 bases and 0 bases, with 10 bases remaining between them. The CDR3 loop spans 14 amino acids. The V gene's germline CDR1 is MNHNS and CDR2 SASEGT. The CDR3 DNA sequence: TGTGCCAGCAAGTTAGACAGCTCTGGAAACACCATATATTTT. Translated: CASKLDSSGNTIYF.

The chain uses TRBV4-1 and TRBJ1-5; weak D call: TRBD1 (6 bases). Germline V CDR1 and CDR2: MGHRA, YSYEKL. V was shortened by 0 bases and J by 6 bases, with 24 bases between the two germline ends. The CDR3 spans 19 residues. The CDR3 bases are TGCGCCAGCAGCCAAGAACCGGTTTTAGGGCCCGGGACACCTCAGCCCCAGCATTTT. Its protein product is CASSQEPVLGPGTPQPQHF.

The chain recombines TRBV5-1 with TRBJ2-1, with 13 nucleotides matching TRBD2. CDR1 is SGHRS, CDR2 YFSETQ, per germline. V shed 2 bases and J 10 bases; nucleotides not matched to a gene: 6. The CDR3 contains 15 residues. CDR3 sequence reads: CASSLRTSGSTEQFF. The CDR3 nucleotides are TGCGCCAGCAGCTTACGGACTAGCGGGAGTACGGAGCAGTTCTTC.

The V and J genes are TRBV7-7 and TRBJ2-5; 11 bases fit TRBD2. This CDR3 has 16 residues. Germline CDR1 is SSHAT and CDR2 is FNYEAQ (reference sequence). With 5 bases clipped from V and 5 bases from J, the junction kept 10 bases outside the gene matches. This CDR3 is CASSLGLAGGRETQYF. CDR3 in DNA: TGTGCCAGCAGCCTCGGTTTAGCGGGGGGGCGTGAGACCCAGTACTTC.

In its sample, this clone is medium-sized. The chain carries TRBV10-2 and TRBJ2-3; 8 bases are a match to TRBD2. The CDR3 covers 14 residues. V shed 8 bases and J 6 bases; nucleotides not matched to a gene: 10. CDR1 is WSHSY and CDR2 is SAAADI in the germline V gene. The CDR3 coding sequence is TGCGCCAGCTATCAACCGGGACTAGTCGATACGCAGTATTTT. Translating it yields CASYQPGLVDTQYF.

This clone was found a few times. The V call is TRBV11-2, the J call TRBJ1-6; TRBD1 might be the D (5 bases). Deletions cut 1 base from V and 4 bases from J, with 14 bases between. Germline assignment: CDR1 SGHAT and CDR2 FQNNGV. The CDR3 totals 17 residues. The CDR3 sequence: CASSLGGGGGYNSPLHF. DNA of the CDR3: TGTGCCAGCAGCTTAGGGGGAGGCGGGGGATATAATTCACCCCTCCACTTT.

This sequence joins TRBV28 and TRBJ2-7; 9 bases match TRBD2. V trimming: 7 bases; J trimming: 4 bases; junction bases outside the gene matches: 17. In germline, CDR1 is MDHEN, CDR2 SYDVKM. CDR3 length: 17 amino acids. This CDR3 reads CASTSGGLTSGRYEQYF. The CDR3 DNA reads as TGTGCCAGCACCTCCGGGGGTCTGACTAGCGGCCGGTACGAGCAGTACTTC.